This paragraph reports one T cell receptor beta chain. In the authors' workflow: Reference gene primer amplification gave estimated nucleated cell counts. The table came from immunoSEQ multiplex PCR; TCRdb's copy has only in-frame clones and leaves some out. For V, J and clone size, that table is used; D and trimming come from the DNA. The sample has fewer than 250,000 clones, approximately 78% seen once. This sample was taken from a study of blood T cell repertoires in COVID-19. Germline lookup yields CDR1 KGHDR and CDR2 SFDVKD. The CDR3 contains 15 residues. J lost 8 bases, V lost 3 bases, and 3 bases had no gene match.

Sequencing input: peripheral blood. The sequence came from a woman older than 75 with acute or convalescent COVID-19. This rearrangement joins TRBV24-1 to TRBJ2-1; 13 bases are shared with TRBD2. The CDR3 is CATSDGLAGVYEQFF. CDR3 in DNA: TGTGCCACCAGTGATGGACTAGCGGGAGTATATGAGCAGTTCTTC.